Listed below are T cell receptor beta chains from one sample, sequenced in a study of Tregs in tolerant kidney transplant recipients. Sequencing was performed with immunoSEQ multiplex PCR; in TCRdb, only in-frame clones are kept and a portion is missing. The data contain 50,000 to 55,000 clones, around 90% of them singletons. The starting material was CD8+ T cells from blood (PBMCs), obtained 24 months after the transplant. The receptors were gathered from a human patient who received a combined kidney and bone marrow transplant. Certain T cells may be donor cells from the graft. Both conserved end residues are part of each CDR3. D genes are given only for firm matches. Clone sizes are given selectively: once, few, many, or a class where the clone is expanded.

>TRBJ1-5|few|TRBV6-5|TRBD1
TGTGCCAGCAGACGGACAGGGCGCAATCAGCCCCAGCATTTT
CASRRTGRNQPQHF
>TRBJ2-7|NA|TRBV6-1|TRBD1
TGTGCCAGCAGTGAAGGGAGGATTCAGGGGGCTGCCGAGCAGTACTTC
CASSEGRIQGAAEQYF
>TRBJ1-1|NA|TRBV27|TRBD1
TGTGCCAGCAGTAACAGGGGGCCCACTGAAGCTTTCTTT
CASSNRGPTEAFF
>TRBJ2-5|NA|TRBV7-9|TRBD1
TGTGCCAGCAGCTCCCGGACAGGGCTTGAGGAGACCCAGTACTTC
CASSSRTGLEETQYF
>TRBJ2-3|NA|TRBV5-4|TRBD2
TGTGCCAGCAGCAGAGGTTTTGTGAGCGGGAGGTTTCCTTATACGCAGTATTTT
CASSRGFVSGRFPYTQYF
>TRBJ2-1|NA|TRBV2|TRBD2
TGTGCCAGCAGAATTAGCGGGGGGGCCGGGAATGAGCAGTTCTTC
CASRISGGAGNEQFF
>TRBJ1-6|NA|TRBV11-2|NA
TGTGCCAGCAGCTTAGGGCCCTATAATTCACCCCTCCACTTT
CASSLGPYNSPLHF
>TRBJ1-1|NA|TRBV19|NA
TGTGCCAGTAGTGAGACCCGGGACTTCGGAGCTTTCTTT
CASSETRDFGAFF
>TRBJ2-7|NA|TRBV11-3|NA
TGTGCCAGCAGCCAAGCGCATTACGAGCAGTACTTC
CASSQAHYEQYF
>TRBJ2-7|NA|TRBV5-6|NA
TGTGCCAGCAGCTTGTACCAGGGAACCTACGAGCAGTACTTC
CASSLYQGTYEQYF
>TRBJ1-4|NA|TRBV28|NA
TGTGCCAGCAGTTTGGCAGGGTCTTGGACTAATGAAAAACTGTTTTTT
CASSLAGSWTNEKLFF
>TRBJ2-7|NA|TRBV11-2|NA
TGTGCCAGCAGCTTGGGGACACGATACGAGCAGTACTTC
CASSLGTRYEQYF
>TRBJ1-5|NA|TRBV27|TRBD1
TGTGCCAGCAGTCCGTCGACAGGGGAATTCGCCTACCCCCAGCATTTT
CASSPSTGEFAYPQHF
>TRBJ2-1|NA|TRBV9|NA
TGTGCCAGCAGCAACAACAGGGAGTACCACAATGAGCAGTTCTTC
CASSNNREYHNEQFF
>TRBJ2-5|NA|TRBV9|NA
TGTGCCAGCAGCCCCCTCGCAGGGAAAGAGACCCAGTACTTC
CASSPLAGKETQYF
>TRBJ2-1|once|TRBV7-3|NA
TGTGCCAGCAGCTTCCTAGAAACTAGCTACAATGAGCAGTTCTTC
CASSFLETSYNEQFF
>TRBJ2-7|NA|TRBV19|NA
TGTGCCAGTAGTATAGGCGTGGTGGCAGGGGATTACGAGCAGTACTTC
CASSIGVVAGDYEQYF
>TRBJ2-7|NA|TRBV27|NA
TGTGCCAGCACACTACTTAGGGGGTCGTACTCCTACGAGCAGTACTTC
CASTLLRGSYSYEQYF
>TRBJ2-1|NA|TRBV4-1|TRBD2
TGCGCCACGGGACTAGCAGCCTACAATGAGCAGTTCTTC
CATGLAAYNEQFF
>TRBJ2-6|once|TRBV10-3|TRBD1
TGTGCCATCAGTGAGTGGGACAGCCGTTTTGGGGCCAACGTCCTGACTTTC
CAISEWDSRFGANVLTF
>TRBJ2-3|NA|TRBV14|NA
TGTGCCAGCAGCCAATTGCGGGGACTCCGGGATACGCAGTATTTT
CASSQLRGLRDTQYF
>TRBJ2-3|NA|TRBV21-1|NA
TGTGCCAGCAGCAAAGTAATAGCCAGGGGGACAGATACGCAGTATTTT
CASSKVIARGTDTQYF
>TRBJ2-7|NA|TRBV11-3|NA
TGTGCCAGCAGCCCATCTGGGCGGCGGGTATTCCCTCCCGAGCAGTACTTC
CASSPSGRRVFPPEQYF
>TRBJ2-1|NA|TRBV11-2|TRBD2
TGTGCCAGCAGCTTCACCCTGGGACTAGCGGGGCTTAATGAGCAGTTCTTC
CASSFTLGLAGLNEQFF
>TRBJ2-3|NA|TRBV4-2|TRBD2
TGTGCCAGCAGCCAACTCACGCTTTCTAGCGGGGGGGCCAGTACGCAGTATTTT
CASSQLTLSSGGASTQYF
>TRBJ1-2|NA|TRBV27|NA
TGTGCCAGCAGTCCCGGACTGACTTATGGCTACACCTTC
CASSPGLTYGYTF
>TRBJ1-1|NA|TRBV7-9|NA
TGTGCCAGCAGTCCAGGGACTCCCATGGGGGCTTTCTTT
CASSPGTPMGAFF
>TRBJ2-2|NA|TRBV29-1|TRBD1
TGCAGCGGTCGGACAGGGGGAACCGGGGAGCTGTTTTTT
CSGRTGGTGELFF
>TRBJ2-5|NA|TRBV10-2|NA
TGCGCCAGCAGTGAGGAGTCCCCGGTGTGGGAGACCCAGTACTTC
CASSEESPVWETQYF
>TRBJ2-7|NA|TRBV28|NA
TGTGCCAGCAGTATCGTAAGGGGTCCCTACGAGCAGTACTTC
CASSIVRGPYEQYF
>TRBJ2-3|NA|TRBV7-3|NA
TGTGCCAGCAGCGCCGGGGTTAGTGGGACAGATACGCAGTATTTT
CASSAGVSGTDTQYF
>TRBJ2-5|NA|TRBV11-2|TRBD1
TGTGCCAGCAGCTTAGTCGGGACAGGGTCCCAAGAGACCCAGTACTTC
CASSLVGTGSQETQYF
>TRBJ1-1|few|TRBV9|NA
TGTGCCAGCAGCGGAGGGGACACGAACACTGAAGCTTTCTTT
CASSGGDTNTEAFF
>TRBJ1-1|NA|TRBV7-8|TRBD1
TGTGCCAGCAGCCTACAGGGGTACACTGAAGCTTTCTTT
CASSLQGYTEAFF
>TRBJ1-5|NA|TRBV7-8|TRBD1
TGTGCCAGCAGCCTTTATACAGGGGTTGGCAATCAGCCCCAGCATTTT
CASSLYTGVGNQPQHF
>TRBJ2-7|NA|TRBV7-2|TRBD1
TGTGCCAGCAGCTTGGGAGGACAGGGTCCCTACGAGCAGTACTTC
CASSLGGQGPYEQYF
>TRBJ2-5|NA|TRBV7-9|NA
TGTGCCAGCAGCAACTCGGGGAGGGAGACCCAGTACTTC
CASSNSGRETQYF
>TRBJ2-1|NA|TRBV5-1|NA
TGCGCCAGCAGCACCCGGGGAGGGACATACAATGAGCAGTTCTTC
CASSTRGGTYNEQFF
>TRBJ1-2|NA|TRBV30|TRBD1
TGTGCCTGGAGTGGTTATGGATTTACGGATGCGGACAGGGGCTCTGACTACACCTTC
CAWSGYGFTDADRGSDYTF
>TRBJ2-3|NA|TRBV9|NA
TGTGCCAGCAGCGCTCGGTGGGATACGCAGTATTTT
CASSARWDTQYF
>TRBJ1-5|NA|TRBV28|NA
TGTGCCAGCAGTTCCTCCCCTCTGGAGAATCAGCCCCAGCATTTT
CASSSSPLENQPQHF
>TRBJ1-4|NA|TRBV4-1|NA
TGCGCCAGCAGCCCCTCGTATGCAACTAATGAAAAACTGTTTTTT
CASSPSYATNEKLFF
>TRBJ1-6|NA|TRBV19|TRBD1
TGTGCCAGTAGCCCCGTGTCGGGACAGACTTGGAATTCACCCCTCCACTTT
CASSPVSGQTWNSPLHF
>TRBJ2-7|NA|TRBV7-3|NA
TGTGCCAGCAGCTTACTGGGTGGGGGGTCCTACGAGCAGTACTTC
CASSLLGGGSYEQYF
>TRBJ1-3|NA|TRBV19|NA
TGTGCCAGTAGTATAGCCGCAGGGAGGGGAAACACCATATATTTT
CASSIAAGRGNTIYF
>TRBJ2-6|NA|TRBV14|NA
TGTGCCAGCAGCCAGTATCCCTCTGGGGCCAACGTCCTGACTTTC
CASSQYPSGANVLTF
>TRBJ2-5|NA|TRBV21-1|NA
TGTGCCAGCAGCAAAGATGGTAGCGGGAGACCTACGCCGGAGACCCAGTACTTC
CASSKDGSGRPTPETQYF
>TRBJ2-3|once|TRBV4-2|TRBD2
TGTGCCAGCAGCCAAGATCCGCTAGCGGGAGATACGCAGTATTTT
CASSQDPLAGDTQYF
>TRBJ2-1|NA|TRBV11-2|NA
TGTGCCAGCAGCTTAATCTACAGCGGTTATTACAATGAGCAGTTCTTC
CASSLIYSGYYNEQFF
>TRBJ2-5|NA|TRBV7-9|TRBD2
TGTGCCAGCAGCTTAGCGCTATTGACTAGCGGACAAGAGACCCAGTACTTC
CASSLALLTSGQETQYF
>TRBJ2-1|NA|TRBV9|TRBD2
TGTGCCAGCAGCCCTCCGAGGGAGGGCCGGGACAATGAGCAGTTCTTC
CASSPPREGRDNEQFF